This TCR beta chain stems from a study of beta chain features in type 1 diabetes. Findings and limits, study-wide: More deletions and fewer insertions at VDJ junctions were seen in type 1 diabetes patients. Researchers could not determine here whether HLA type influences TCRB rearrangement. The cDNA sequencing approach could over-represent high-TCR-expressing cells.

This clone was counted only a few times. Antigen specificity is unknown. Sequenced material consisted of expressed TCRB transcripts (all of the isolated RNA was reverse transcribed). TCRdb's copy holds only in-frame clones and misses some; the assay was immunoSEQ multiplex PCR. The table includes about 150,000 clones, around 10% detected once. Germline-derived CDR1 and CDR2 are SGHTA and FQGNSA. V lost 3 bases and J lost 7; bases outside the gene matches: 2. The CDR3 totals 12 residues. Each population that was sorted was more than 98% pure. The clonotype was recovered from a man younger than 35 in good health. The chain joins TRBV7-2 to TRBJ1-2; TRBD1 agrees at 7 bases. Material for sequencing was central memory CD4+ T cells from blood. For the CDR3, the DNA is TGTGCCAGCAGCTTGAACAGGGGTGGCTACACCTTC. Translating it yields CASSLNRGGYTF.